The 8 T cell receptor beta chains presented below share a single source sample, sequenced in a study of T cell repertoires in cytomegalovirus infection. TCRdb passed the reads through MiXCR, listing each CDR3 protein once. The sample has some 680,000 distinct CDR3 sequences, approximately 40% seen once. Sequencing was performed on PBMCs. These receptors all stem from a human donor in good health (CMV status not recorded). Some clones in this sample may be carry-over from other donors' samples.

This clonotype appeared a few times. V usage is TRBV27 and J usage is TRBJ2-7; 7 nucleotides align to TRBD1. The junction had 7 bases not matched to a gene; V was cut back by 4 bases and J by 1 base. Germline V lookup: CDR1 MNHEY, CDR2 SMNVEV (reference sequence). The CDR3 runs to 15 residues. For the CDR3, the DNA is TGTGCCAGCAGTTCAACAGGGGAAGCATCCTACGAGCAGTACTTC. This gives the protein CASSSTGEASYEQYF.

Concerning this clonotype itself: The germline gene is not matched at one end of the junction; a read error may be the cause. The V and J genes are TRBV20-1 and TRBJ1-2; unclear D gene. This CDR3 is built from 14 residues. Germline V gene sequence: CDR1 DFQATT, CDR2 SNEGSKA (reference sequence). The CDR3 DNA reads TGCAGTTCTAGGTCTCCAGCCTCTACATATGGCTACACCTTC. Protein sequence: CSSRSPASTYGYTF.

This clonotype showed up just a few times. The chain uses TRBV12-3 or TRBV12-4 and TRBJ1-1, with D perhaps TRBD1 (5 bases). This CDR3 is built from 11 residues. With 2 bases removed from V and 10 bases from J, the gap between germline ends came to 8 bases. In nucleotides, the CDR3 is TGTGCCAGCAGTTTAACGCAGGGAGCTTTCTTT. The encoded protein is CASSLTQGAFF.

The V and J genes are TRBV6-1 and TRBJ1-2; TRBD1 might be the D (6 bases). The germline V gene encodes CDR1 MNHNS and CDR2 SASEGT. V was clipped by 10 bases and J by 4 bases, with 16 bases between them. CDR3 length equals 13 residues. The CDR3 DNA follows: TGTGCCACCACATCAAGGACAGTCTATGGCTACACCTTC. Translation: CATTSRTVYGYTF.

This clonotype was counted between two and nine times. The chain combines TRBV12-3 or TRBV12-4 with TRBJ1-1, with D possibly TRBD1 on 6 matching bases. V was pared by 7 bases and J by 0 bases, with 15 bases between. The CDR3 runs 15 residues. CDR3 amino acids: CASTPGAGMNTEAFF. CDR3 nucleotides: TGTGCCAGCACCCCGGGGGCAGGCATGAACACTGAAGCTTTCTTT.

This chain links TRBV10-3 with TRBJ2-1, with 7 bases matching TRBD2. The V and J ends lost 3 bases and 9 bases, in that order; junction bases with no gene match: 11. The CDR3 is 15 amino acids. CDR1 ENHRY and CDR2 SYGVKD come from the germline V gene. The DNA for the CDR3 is TGTGCCATCAGTGACACTAGCGTCGGTTTGGGTGAGCAGTTCTTC. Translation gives CAISDTSVGLGEQFF.

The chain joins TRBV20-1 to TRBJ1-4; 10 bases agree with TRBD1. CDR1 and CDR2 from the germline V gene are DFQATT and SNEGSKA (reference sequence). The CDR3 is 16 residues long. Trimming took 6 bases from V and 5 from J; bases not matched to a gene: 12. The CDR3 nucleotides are TGCAGTGCCCCGCGGGACAGGGGTATGTCCAATGAAAAACTGTTTTTT. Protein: CSAPRDRGMSNEKLFF.

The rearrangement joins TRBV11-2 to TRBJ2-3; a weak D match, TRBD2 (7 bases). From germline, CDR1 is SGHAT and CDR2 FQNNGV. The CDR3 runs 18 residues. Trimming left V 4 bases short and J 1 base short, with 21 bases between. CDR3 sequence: CASSSRIGGLAGTDTQYF. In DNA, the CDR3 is TGTGCCAGCAGCTCTCGAATTGGGGGGCTAGCGGGCACAGATACGCAGTATTTT.